The T cell receptor beta chain under discussion was sequenced for a study of shared clonotypes between healthy human individuals. The CDR3 extends over 11 amino acids. Germline lookup yields CDR1 DFQATT and CDR2 SNEGSKA (reference sequence). With 3 bases removed from V and 6 bases from J, the gap between germline ends came to 9 bases. This table comes from immunoSEQ multiplex PCR, and its TCRdb copy is limited to in-frame clones, with some not included. The sample shows roughly 770,000 clones, 96% of them seen only once. Positively selected for CCR7, the CD45RO-negative cells used as naive CD8 cells excluded terminally differentiated effector memory CD45RA+ cells.

The receptor was derived from a man between 25 and 39 years old in good health. The V call is TRBV20-1, the J call TRBJ2-7; D is uncertain. The specimen sequenced was naive CD8+ T cells sorted from blood. This CDR3 reads CSASIGSEQYF. The CDR3 DNA reads TGCAGTGCTAGTATTGGCTCCGAGCAGTACTTC.